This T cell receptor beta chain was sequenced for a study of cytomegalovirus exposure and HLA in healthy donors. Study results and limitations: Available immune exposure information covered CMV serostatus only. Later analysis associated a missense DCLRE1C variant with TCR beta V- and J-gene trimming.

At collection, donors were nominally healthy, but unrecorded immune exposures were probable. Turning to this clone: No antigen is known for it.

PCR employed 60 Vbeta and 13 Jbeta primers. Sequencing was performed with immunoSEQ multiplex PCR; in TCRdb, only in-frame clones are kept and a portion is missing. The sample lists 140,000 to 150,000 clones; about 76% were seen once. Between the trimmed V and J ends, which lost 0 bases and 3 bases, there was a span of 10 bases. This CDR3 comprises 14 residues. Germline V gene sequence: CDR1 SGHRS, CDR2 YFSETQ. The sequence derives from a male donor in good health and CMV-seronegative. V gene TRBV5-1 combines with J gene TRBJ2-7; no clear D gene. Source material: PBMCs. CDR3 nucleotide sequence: TGCGCCAGCAGCTTGGTTCCGGGTGGCTACGAGCAGTACTTC. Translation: CASSLVPGGYEQYF.